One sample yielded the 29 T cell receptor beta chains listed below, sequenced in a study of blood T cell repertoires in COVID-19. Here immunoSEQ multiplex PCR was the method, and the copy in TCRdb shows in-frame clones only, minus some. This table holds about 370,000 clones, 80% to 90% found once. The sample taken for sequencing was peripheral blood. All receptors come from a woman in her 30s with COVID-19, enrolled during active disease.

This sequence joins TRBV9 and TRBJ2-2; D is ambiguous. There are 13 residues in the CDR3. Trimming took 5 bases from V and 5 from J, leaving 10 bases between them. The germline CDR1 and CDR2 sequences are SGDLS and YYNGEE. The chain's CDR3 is CASSRVRTGELFF. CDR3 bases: TGTGCCAGCAGTCGGGTACGGACCGGGGAGCTGTTTTTT.

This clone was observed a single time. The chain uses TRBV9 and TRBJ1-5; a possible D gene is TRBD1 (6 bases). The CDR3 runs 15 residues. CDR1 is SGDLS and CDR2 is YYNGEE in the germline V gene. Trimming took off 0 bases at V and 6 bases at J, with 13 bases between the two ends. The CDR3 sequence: CASSVGGGVGQPQHF. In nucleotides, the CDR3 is TGTGCCAGCAGCGTAGGAGGGGGTGTGGGTCAGCCCCAGCATTTT.

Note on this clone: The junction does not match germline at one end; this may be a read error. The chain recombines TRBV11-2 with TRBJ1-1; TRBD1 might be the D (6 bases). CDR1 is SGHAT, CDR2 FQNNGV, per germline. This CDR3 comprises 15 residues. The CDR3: CASSLDFQGFNEAFF. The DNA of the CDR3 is TGTGCCAGCAGCCTAGATTTCCAGGGGTTCAATGAAGCTTTCTTT. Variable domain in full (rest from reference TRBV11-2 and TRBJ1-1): EAGVAQSPRYKIIEKRQSVAFWCNPISGHATLYWYQQILGQGPKLLIQFQNNGVVDDSQLPKDRFSAERLKGVDSTLKIQPAKLEDSAVYLCASSLDFQGFNEAFFGQGTRLTVV.

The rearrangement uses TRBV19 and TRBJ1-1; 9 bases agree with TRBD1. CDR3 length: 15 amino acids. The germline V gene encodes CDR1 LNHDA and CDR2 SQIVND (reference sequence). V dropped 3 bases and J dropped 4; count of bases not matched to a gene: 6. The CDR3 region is CASSMDRGVGTEAFF. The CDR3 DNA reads TGTGCCAGTAGTATGGACAGGGGTGTGGGCACTGAAGCTTTCTTT. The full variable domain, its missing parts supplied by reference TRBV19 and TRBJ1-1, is DGGITQSPKYLFRKEGQNVTLSCEQNLNHDAMYWYRQDPGQGLRLIYYSQIVNDFQKGDIAEGYSVSREKKESFPLTVTSAQKNPTAFYLCASSMDRGVGTEAFFGQGTRLTVV.

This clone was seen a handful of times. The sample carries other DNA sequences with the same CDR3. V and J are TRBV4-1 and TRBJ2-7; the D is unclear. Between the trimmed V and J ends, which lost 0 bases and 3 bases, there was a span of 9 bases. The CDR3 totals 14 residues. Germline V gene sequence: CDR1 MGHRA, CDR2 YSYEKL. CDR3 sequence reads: CASSQDSRGYEQYF. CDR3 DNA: TGCGCCAGCAGCCAAGATTCTCGCGGCTACGAGCAGTACTTC.

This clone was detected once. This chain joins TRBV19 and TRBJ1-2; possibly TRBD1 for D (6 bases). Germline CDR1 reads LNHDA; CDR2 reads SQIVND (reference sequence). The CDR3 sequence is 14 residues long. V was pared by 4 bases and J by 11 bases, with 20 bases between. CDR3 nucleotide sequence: TGTGCCAGTAGTAGGGGACAAGGCCTCATCTCATACACCTTC. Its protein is CASSRGQGLISYTF. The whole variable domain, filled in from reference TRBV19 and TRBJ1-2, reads DGGITQSPKYLFRKEGQNVTLSCEQNLNHDAMYWYRQDPGQGLRLIYYSQIVNDFQKGDIAEGYSVSREKKESFPLTVTSAQKNPTAFYLCASSRGQGLISYTFGSGTRLTVV.

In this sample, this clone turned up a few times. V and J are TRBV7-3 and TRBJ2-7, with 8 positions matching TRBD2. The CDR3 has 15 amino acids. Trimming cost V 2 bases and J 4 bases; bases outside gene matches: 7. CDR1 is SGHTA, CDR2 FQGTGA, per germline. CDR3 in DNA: TGTGCCAGCAGCTTATCCCATGGACTAGCATACGAGCAGTACTTC. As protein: CASSLSHGLAYEQYF.

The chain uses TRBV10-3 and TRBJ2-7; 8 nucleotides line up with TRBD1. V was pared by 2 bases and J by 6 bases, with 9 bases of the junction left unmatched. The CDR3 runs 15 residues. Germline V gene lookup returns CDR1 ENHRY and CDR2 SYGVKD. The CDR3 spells CAISELTGAPREQYF. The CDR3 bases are TGTGCCATCAGTGAGCTGACAGGGGCCCCCCGCGAGCAGTACTTC.

CDR3 residues: CASSSPGQGYEQYF. CDR3 nucleotide sequence: TGTGCCAGCAGCTCCCCGGGACAGGGCTACGAGCAGTACTTC. The genes are TRBV11-2 and TRBJ2-7; the match to TRBD1 covers 9 bases. The junction had 4 bases not matched to a gene; V was cut back by 4 bases and J by 3 bases. The germline CDR1 and CDR2 sequences are SGHAT and FQNNGV. The CDR3 has 14 residues.

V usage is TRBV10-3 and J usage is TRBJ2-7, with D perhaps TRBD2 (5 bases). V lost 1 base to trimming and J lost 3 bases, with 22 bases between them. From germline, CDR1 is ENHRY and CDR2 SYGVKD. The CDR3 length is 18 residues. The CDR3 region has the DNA TGTGCCATCAGTGAGTTCGTTAGCATGGGAGTAGGAGGCTACGAGCAGTACTTC. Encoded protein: CAISEFVSMGVGGYEQYF.

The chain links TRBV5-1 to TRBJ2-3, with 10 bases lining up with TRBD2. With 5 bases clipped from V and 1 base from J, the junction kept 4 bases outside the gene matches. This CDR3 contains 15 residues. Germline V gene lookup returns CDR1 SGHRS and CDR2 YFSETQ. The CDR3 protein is CASSSGLAGTDTQYF. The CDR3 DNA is TGCGCCAGCAGTTCAGGACTAGCGGGCACAGATACGCAGTATTTT.

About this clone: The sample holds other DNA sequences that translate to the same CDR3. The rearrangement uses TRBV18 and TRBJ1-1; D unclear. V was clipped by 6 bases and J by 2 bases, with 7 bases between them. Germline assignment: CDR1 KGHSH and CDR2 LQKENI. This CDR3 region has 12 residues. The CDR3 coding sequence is TGTGCCAGCTCTCCTCCTAACACTGAAGCTTTCTTT. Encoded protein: CASSPPNTEAFF.

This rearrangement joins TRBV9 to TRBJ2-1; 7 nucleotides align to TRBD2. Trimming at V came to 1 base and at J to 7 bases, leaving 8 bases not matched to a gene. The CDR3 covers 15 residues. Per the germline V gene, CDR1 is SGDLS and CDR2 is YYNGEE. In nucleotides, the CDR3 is TGTGCCAGCAGCGTAAGGGCTAGCGGTGGGAATGAGCAGTTCTTC. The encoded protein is CASSVRASGGNEQFF.

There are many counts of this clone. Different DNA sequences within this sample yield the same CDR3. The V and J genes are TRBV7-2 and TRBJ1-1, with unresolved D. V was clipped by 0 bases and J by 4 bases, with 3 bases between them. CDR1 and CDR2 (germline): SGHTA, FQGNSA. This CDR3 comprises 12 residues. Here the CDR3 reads CASSLAATEAFF. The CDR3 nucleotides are TGTGCCAGCAGCTTAGCGGCCACTGAAGCTTTCTTT. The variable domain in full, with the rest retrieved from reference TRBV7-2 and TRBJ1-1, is GAGVSQSPSNKVTEKGKDVELRCDPISGHTALYWYRQSLGQGLEFLIYFQGNSAPDKSGLPSDRFSAERTGGSVSTLTIQRTQQEDSAVYLCASSLAATEAFFGQGTRLTVV.

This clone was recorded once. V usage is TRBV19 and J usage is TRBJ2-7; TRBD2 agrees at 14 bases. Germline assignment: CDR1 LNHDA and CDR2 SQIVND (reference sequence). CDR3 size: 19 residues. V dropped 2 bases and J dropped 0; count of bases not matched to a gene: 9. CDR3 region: CASSISGLAGAGSSYEQYF. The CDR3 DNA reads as TGTGCCAGTAGTATATCGGGACTAGCGGGAGCCGGAAGCTCCTACGAGCAGTACTTC.

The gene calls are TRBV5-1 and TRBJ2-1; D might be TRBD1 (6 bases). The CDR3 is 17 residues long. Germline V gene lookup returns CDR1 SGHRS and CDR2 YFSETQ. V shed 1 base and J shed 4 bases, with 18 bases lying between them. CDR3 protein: CASSLRSDSFGYNEQFF. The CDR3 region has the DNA TGCGCCAGCAGCTTGAGGTCGGACAGTTTTGGGTACAATGAGCAGTTCTTC.

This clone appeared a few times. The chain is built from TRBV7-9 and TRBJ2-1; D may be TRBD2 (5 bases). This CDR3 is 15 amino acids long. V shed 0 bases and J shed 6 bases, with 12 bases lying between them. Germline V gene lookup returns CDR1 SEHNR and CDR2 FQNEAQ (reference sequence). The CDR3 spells CASSLALGGGNEQFF. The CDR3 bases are TGTGCCAGCAGCTTAGCCCTTGGAGGAGGCAATGAGCAGTTCTTC.

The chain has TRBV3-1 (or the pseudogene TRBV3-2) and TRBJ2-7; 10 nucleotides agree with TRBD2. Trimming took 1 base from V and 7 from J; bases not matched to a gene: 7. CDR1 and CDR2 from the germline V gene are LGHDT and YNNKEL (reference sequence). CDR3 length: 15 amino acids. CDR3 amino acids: CASSQAASGSKEQYF. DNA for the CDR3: TGTGCCAGCAGCCAAGCGGCTAGCGGGAGTAAGGAGCAGTACTTC.

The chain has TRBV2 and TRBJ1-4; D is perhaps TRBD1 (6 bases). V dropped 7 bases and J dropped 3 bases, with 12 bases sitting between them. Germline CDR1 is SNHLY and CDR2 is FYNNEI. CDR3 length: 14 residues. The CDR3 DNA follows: TGTGCCAGCAATTCAGGGGATTCTAATGAAAAACTGTTTTTT. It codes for CASNSGDSNEKLFF.

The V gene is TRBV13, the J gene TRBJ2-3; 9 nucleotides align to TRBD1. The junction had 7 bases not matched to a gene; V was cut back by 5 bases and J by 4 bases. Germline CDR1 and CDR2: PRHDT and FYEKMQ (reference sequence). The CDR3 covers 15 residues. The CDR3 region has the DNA TGTGCCAGCAGCCTCCGGACAGGGGCCGCAGATACGCAGTATTTT. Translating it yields CASSLRTGAADTQYF.

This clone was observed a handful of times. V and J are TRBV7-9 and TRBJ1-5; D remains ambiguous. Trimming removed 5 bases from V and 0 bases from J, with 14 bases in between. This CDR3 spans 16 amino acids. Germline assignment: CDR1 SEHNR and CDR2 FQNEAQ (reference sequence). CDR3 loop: CASSNPNVDSNQPQHF. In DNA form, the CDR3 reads TGTGCCAGCAGCAACCCCAACGTAGATAGCAATCAGCCCCAGCATTTT. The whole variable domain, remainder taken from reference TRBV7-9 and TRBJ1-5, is DTGVSQNPRHKITKRGQNVTFRCDPISEHNRLYWYRQTLGQGPEFLTYFQNEAQLEKSRLLSDRFSAERPKGSFSTLEIQRTEQGDSAMYLCASSNPNVDSNQPQHFGDGTRLSIL.

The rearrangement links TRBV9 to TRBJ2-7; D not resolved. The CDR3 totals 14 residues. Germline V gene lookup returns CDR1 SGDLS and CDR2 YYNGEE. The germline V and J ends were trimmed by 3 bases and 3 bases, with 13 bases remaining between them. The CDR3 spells CASSASRSGYEQYF. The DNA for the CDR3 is TGTGCCAGCAGCGCCTCCCGATCGGGCTACGAGCAGTACTTC.

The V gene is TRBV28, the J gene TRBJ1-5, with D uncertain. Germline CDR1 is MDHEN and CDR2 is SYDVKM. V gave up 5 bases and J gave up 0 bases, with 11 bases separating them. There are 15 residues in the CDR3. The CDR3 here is CASSEVGYSNQPQHF. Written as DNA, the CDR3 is TGTGCCAGCAGTGAGGTGGGTTATAGCAATCAGCCCCAGCATTTT.

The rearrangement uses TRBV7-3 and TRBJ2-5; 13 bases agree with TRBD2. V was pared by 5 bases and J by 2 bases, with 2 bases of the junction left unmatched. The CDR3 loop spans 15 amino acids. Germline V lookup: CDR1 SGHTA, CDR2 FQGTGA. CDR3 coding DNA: TGTGCCAGCAGCACGGGACTAGCGGGGCAAGAGACCCAGTACTTC. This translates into CASSTGLAGQETQYF. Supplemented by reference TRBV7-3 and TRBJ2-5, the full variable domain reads GAGVSQTPSNKVTEKGKYVELRCDPISGHTALYWYRQSLGQGPEFLIYFQGTGAADDSGLPNDRFFAVRPEGSVSTLKIQRTERGDSAVYLCASSTGLAGQETQYFGPGTRLLVL.

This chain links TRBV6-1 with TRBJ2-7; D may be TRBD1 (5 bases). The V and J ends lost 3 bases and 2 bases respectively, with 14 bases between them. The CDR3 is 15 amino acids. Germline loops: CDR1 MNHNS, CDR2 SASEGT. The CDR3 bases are TGTGCCAGCAGTGAGCGGCAGGGCGAGGCCTACGAGCAGTACTTC. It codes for CASSERQGEAYEQYF.

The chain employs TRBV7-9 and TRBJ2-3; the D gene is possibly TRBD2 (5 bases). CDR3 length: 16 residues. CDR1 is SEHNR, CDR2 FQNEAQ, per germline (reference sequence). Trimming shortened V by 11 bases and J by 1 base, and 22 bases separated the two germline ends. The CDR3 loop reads CAGERTSGPGTDTQYF. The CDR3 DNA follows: TGTGCCGGGGAGCGAACTTCTGGCCCAGGCACAGATACGCAGTATTTT.

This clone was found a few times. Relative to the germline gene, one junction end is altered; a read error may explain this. The chain's CDR3 is CASSLTTSGCSF. CDR3 nucleotide sequence: TGTGCCAGCAGCTTAACCACTAGCGGGTGTTCTTTT. V usage is TRBV7-2 and J usage is TRBJ2-3, with 9 positions matching TRBD2. Germline V gives CDR1 SGHTA, CDR2 FQGNSA. The CDR3 totals 12 residues.

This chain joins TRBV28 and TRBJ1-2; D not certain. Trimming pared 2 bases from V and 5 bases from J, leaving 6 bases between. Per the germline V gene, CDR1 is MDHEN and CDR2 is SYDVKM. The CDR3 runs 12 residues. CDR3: CASSLTSYGYTF. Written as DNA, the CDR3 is TGTGCCAGCAGTTTAACTTCTTATGGCTACACCTTC.

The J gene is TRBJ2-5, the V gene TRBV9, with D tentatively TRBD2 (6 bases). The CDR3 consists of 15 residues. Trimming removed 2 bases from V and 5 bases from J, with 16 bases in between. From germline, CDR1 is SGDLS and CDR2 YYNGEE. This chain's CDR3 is CASSVRDFDGETQYF. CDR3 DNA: TGTGCCAGCAGCGTTCGGGACTTCGATGGGGAGACCCAGTACTTC. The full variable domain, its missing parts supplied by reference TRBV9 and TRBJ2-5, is DSGVTQTPKHLITATGQRVTLRCSPRSGDLSVYWYQQSLDQGLQFLIQYYNGEERAKGNILERFSAQQFPDLHSELNLSSLELGDSALYFCASSVRDFDGETQYFGPGTRLLVL.